A single sample gave rise to the 7 T cell receptor beta chains below, sequenced in a study of blood T cell repertoires in COVID-19. The method was immunoSEQ multiplex PCR; TCRdb's version includes in-frame clones alone and lacks a portion of them. This repertoire shows around 280,000 clones, approximately 86% found once; its top ten account for about 2.2%. The sequenced material came from peripheral blood. The receptor source for this set is a woman under 40 who had recovered from COVID-19.

The chain carries TRBV19 and TRBJ1-6; perhaps TRBD1 as D (5 bases). Per the germline V gene, CDR1 is LNHDA and CDR2 is SQIVND (reference sequence). This CDR3 has 13 residues. V was pared by 7 bases and J by 10 bases, with 14 bases between. Here the CDR3 DNA reads TGTGCCAGTACCCCAGGAGGGGACTCACCCCTCCACTTT. Translated, it gives CASTPGGDSPLHF.

The chain recombines TRBV4-3 with TRBJ2-1; 8 bases are a match to TRBD2. The CDR3 runs to 17 residues. Germline V gives CDR1 LGHNA, CDR2 YSLEER. The junction had 5 bases not matched to a gene; V was cut back by 0 bases and J by 1 base. The CDR3 sequence: CASSQDPSSGSYNEQFF. CDR3 bases: TGCGCCAGCAGCCAAGATCCCTCTAGCGGGTCCTACAATGAGCAGTTCTTC.

The chain combines TRBV19 with TRBJ1-4; 7 bases fit TRBD1. V lost 4 bases, J lost 8 bases, and 10 bases stayed unmatched. CDR1 and CDR2 from the germline V gene are LNHDA and SQIVND (reference sequence). This CDR3 has 15 amino acids. The CDR3 DNA sequence: TGTGCCAGTAGTACCGGGACAGCCGGGAACGAAAAACTGTTTTTT. It is translated as CASSTGTAGNEKLFF.

The chain has TRBV5-1 and TRBJ2-3, with TRBD2 as a possible D gene (6 bases). V lost 4 bases and J 1 base, leaving 13 bases between the germline ends. The CDR3 extends over 15 amino acids. Germline CDR1 and CDR2: SGHRS and YFSETQ. The CDR3 is CASSTTGEGTDTQYF. CDR3 bases: TGCGCCAGCAGCACAACGGGGGAGGGCACAGATACGCAGTATTTT.

V is TRBV12-3 or TRBV12-4 and J is TRBJ2-1, with D possibly TRBD2 on 6 matching bases. The CDR3 loop spans 12 amino acids. V lost 5 bases to trimming and J lost 6 bases, with 8 bases between them. The CDR3 region is CASSGDFNEQFF. The DNA of the CDR3 is TGTGCCAGCAGTGGGGACTTCAATGAGCAGTTCTTC.

The chain recombines TRBV5-1 with TRBJ2-5; D gene uncertain. Trimming pared 7 bases from V and 5 bases from J, leaving 15 bases between. CDR1 and CDR2 from the germline V gene are SGHRS and YFSETQ. The CDR3 has 13 residues. CDR3 DNA: TGCGCCAGCCGGCGAAGTGAGGTGGAGACCCAGTACTTC. Its protein product is CASRRSEVETQYF.

This clone was picked up a small number of times. The chain employs TRBV27 and TRBJ1-2; D possibly corresponds to TRBD1 (6 bases). Trimming took 3 bases from V and 2 from J, leaving 10 bases between them. The CDR3 is made up of 14 amino acids. Germline V lookup: CDR1 MNHEY, CDR2 SMNVEV (reference sequence). The CDR3 here is CASSLQGRNYGYTF. The CDR3 coding sequence is TGTGCCAGCAGTTTGCAGGGGCGAAACTATGGCTACACCTTC.